Listed below are T cell receptor beta chains from one sample, sequenced in a study of CD4+ T cells in melanoma. Profiled with immunoSEQ multiplex PCR; TCRdb holds only in-frame clones, not every one. This repertoire shows 13,000 or so clones, about 71% found once; its top ten account for 18%. Sequenced input: cells from a culture (not recorded whether cultured in vitro). Receptors originate from a human donor with melanoma. The CDR3 runs from the conserved cysteine through the conserved F or W. D genes are given only for firm matches. For some rows the clone size is stated as once, few or many, or as a class when expanded; others skip it.

CDR3aa: CASSNRVDTQYF
CDR3nt: TGTGCCAGCAGTAACAGGGTAGATACGCAGTATTTT
abundance: NA
v_gene: TRBV6-5
j_gene: TRBJ2-3
d_gene: NA

CDR3aa: CASSSSRQGRTGELFF
CDR3nt: TGTGCCAGCAGCTCGAGTAGGCAGGGGCGGACCGGGGAGCTGTTTTTT
abundance: NA
v_gene: TRBV11-2
j_gene: TRBJ2-2
d_gene: NA

CDR3aa: CASSYSGRGNTIYF
CDR3nt: TGTGCCAGCAGTTACTCTGGTCGAGGAAACACCATATATTTT
abundance: NA
v_gene: TRBV6-5
j_gene: TRBJ1-3
d_gene: NA

CDR3aa: CASSQWTRYEQYF
CDR3nt: TGTGCCAGCAGCCAGTGGACACGCTACGAGCAGTACTTC
abundance: NA
v_gene: TRBV4-2
j_gene: TRBJ2-7
d_gene: NA

CDR3aa: CASSLRRGGGNTIYF
CDR3nt: TGTGCCAGCAGCCTGAGGCGAGGGGGAGGAAACACCATATATTTT
abundance: NA
v_gene: TRBV4-2
j_gene: TRBJ1-3
d_gene: NA

CDR3aa: CAISETGSYGYTF
CDR3nt: TGTGCCATCAGTGAAACAGGAAGTTATGGCTACACCTTC
abundance: NA
v_gene: TRBV6-1
j_gene: TRBJ1-2
d_gene: NA

CDR3aa: CAWSVRVAEAFF
CDR3nt: TGTGCCTGGAGTGTACGAGTCGCTGAAGCTTTCTTT
abundance: NA
v_gene: TRBV30
j_gene: TRBJ1-1
d_gene: NA

CDR3aa: CASSFGARRNTDTQYF
CDR3nt: TGCGCCAGCAGCTTTGGGGCCAGGAGGAACACAGATACGCAGTATTTT
abundance: NA
v_gene: TRBV5-1
j_gene: TRBJ2-3
d_gene: NA

CDR3aa: CASSSGLTNEQFF
CDR3nt: TGCGCCAGCAGCTCGGGACTAACGAATGAGCAGTTCTTC
abundance: NA
v_gene: TRBV5-1
j_gene: TRBJ2-1
d_gene: TRBD2

CDR3aa: CASSLDGTMNTEAFF
CDR3nt: TGTGCCAGCAGCTTAGACGGTACAATGAACACTGAAGCTTTCTTT
abundance: few
v_gene: TRBV7-9
j_gene: TRBJ1-1
d_gene: NA

CDR3aa: CASSLTGGPYNEQFF
CDR3nt: TGTGCCAGCAGCCTCACAGGGGGCCCCTACAATGAGCAGTTCTTC
abundance: NA
v_gene: TRBV7-3
j_gene: TRBJ2-1
d_gene: TRBD1

CDR3aa: CASSDPGVSGGYTF
CDR3nt: TGTGCCAGCAGTGATCCCGGGGTGTCGGGCGGCTACACCTTC
abundance: NA
v_gene: TRBV6-5
j_gene: TRBJ1-2
d_gene: NA

CDR3aa: CASSFDRARVEKLFF
CDR3nt: TGTGCCAGCAGCTTCGACAGAGCTCGGGTTGAAAAACTGTTTTTT
abundance: NA
v_gene: TRBV11-2
j_gene: TRBJ1-4
d_gene: NA

CDR3aa: CASSLAAGAANTEAFF
CDR3nt: TGTGCCAGCAGCTTAGCGGCAGGGGCCGCTAACACTGAAGCTTTCTTT
abundance: once
v_gene: TRBV11-2
j_gene: TRBJ1-1
d_gene: NA

CDR3aa: CASSTRIAGGDTDTQYF
CDR3nt: TGCGCCAGCAGCACACGAATAGCGGGGGGAGACACAGATACGCAGTATTTT
abundance: NA
v_gene: TRBV5-1
j_gene: TRBJ2-3
d_gene: TRBD2

CDR3aa: CASSLVQGVGETQYF
CDR3nt: TGTGCCAGCAGCTTAGTCCAGGGGGTCGGAGAGACCCAGTACTTC
abundance: NA
v_gene: TRBV7-2
j_gene: TRBJ2-5
d_gene: TRBD1

CDR3aa: CASSSYDYGYTF
CDR3nt: TGTGCCAGCAGCTCCTACGACTATGGCTACACCTTC
abundance: few
v_gene: TRBV9
j_gene: TRBJ1-2
d_gene: NA

CDR3aa: CASSLGQGGFAVYGYTF
CDR3nt: TGTGCCAGCAGCCTCGGACAGGGCGGTTTCGCAGTCTATGGCTACACCTTC
abundance: NA
v_gene: TRBV5-4
j_gene: TRBJ1-2
d_gene: TRBD1

CDR3aa: CARSLLLGDTQYF
CDR3nt: TGTGCCAGAAGCTTGCTGCTTGGAGATACGCAGTATTTT
abundance: NA
v_gene: TRBV5-3
j_gene: TRBJ2-3
d_gene: NA

CDR3aa: CASSQTDTQYF
CDR3nt: TGTGCCAGCAGCCAAACAGATACGCAGTATTTT
abundance: NA
v_gene: TRBV5-4
j_gene: TRBJ2-3
d_gene: NA

CDR3aa: CASSLVTTDTQYF
CDR3nt: TGTGCCAGCAGCTTAGTGACGACAGATACGCAGTATTTT
abundance: NA
v_gene: TRBV7-8
j_gene: TRBJ2-3
d_gene: NA

CDR3aa: CASTNAPDFNSPLHF
CDR3nt: TGTGCCAGCACTAACGCCCCTGATTTTAATTCACCCCTCCACTTT
abundance: NA
v_gene: TRBV6-5
j_gene: TRBJ1-6
d_gene: NA

CDR3aa: CASGSGQPGNTIYF
CDR3nt: TGTGCCAGCGGAAGCGGGCAGCCTGGAAACACCATATATTTT
abundance: few
v_gene: TRBV7-3
j_gene: TRBJ1-3
d_gene: NA

CDR3aa: CASSSSSWEQYF
CDR3nt: TGTGCCAGCAGTTCGTCCTCCTGGGAGCAGTACTTC
abundance: NA
v_gene: TRBV6-6
j_gene: TRBJ2-7
d_gene: NA

CDR3aa: CSASRGREAFF
CDR3nt: TGCAGTGCTAGCAGGGGCCGTGAAGCTTTCTTT
abundance: few
v_gene: TRBV20-1
j_gene: TRBJ1-1
d_gene: NA

CDR3aa: CANSGGDEKQFF
CDR3nt: TGTGCCAACTCGGGGGGGGACGAGAAGCAGTTCTTC
abundance: NA
v_gene: TRBV10-3
j_gene: TRBJ2-1
d_gene: TRBD2

CDR3aa: CASSRGGSYSNQPQHF
CDR3nt: TGCGCCAGCAGTCGAGGAGGTAGCTATAGCAATCAGCCCCAGCATTTT
abundance: NA
v_gene: TRBV10-2
j_gene: TRBJ1-5
d_gene: NA

CDR3aa: CASSLLGPSSYNSPLHF
CDR3nt: TGCGCCAGCAGCTTGCTGGGGCCCAGCTCCTATAATTCACCCCTCCACTTT
abundance: NA
v_gene: TRBV5-1
j_gene: TRBJ1-6
d_gene: NA

CDR3aa: CASRFGLAGGRLAETQYF
CDR3nt: TGTGCCAGCAGATTCGGACTAGCGGGGGGCCGGTTGGCCGAGACCCAGTACTTC
abundance: once
v_gene: TRBV2
j_gene: TRBJ2-5
d_gene: TRBD2

CDR3aa: CAWSVPSMRAGANVLTF
CDR3nt: TGTGCCTGGAGTGTACCTTCCATGAGGGCTGGGGCCAACGTCCTGACTTTC
abundance: NA
v_gene: TRBV30
j_gene: TRBJ2-6
d_gene: NA

CDR3aa: CASGLGLRTEAFF
CDR3nt: TGTGCCAGCGGCTTGGGGCTGAGGACTGAAGCTTTCTTT
abundance: NA
v_gene: TRBV9
j_gene: TRBJ1-1
d_gene: NA

CDR3aa: CASSTAASGSYEQYF
CDR3nt: TGTGCCAGCAGCACAGCCGCAAGCGGGAGCTACGAGCAGTACTTC
abundance: NA
v_gene: TRBV11-1
j_gene: TRBJ2-7
d_gene: TRBD2

CDR3aa: CASSAGLAGAGDEQFF
CDR3nt: TGTGCCAGCAGCGCCGGACTAGCGGGGGCCGGGGATGAGCAGTTCTTC
abundance: NA
v_gene: TRBV9
j_gene: TRBJ2-1
d_gene: TRBD2

CDR3aa: CASSTRRGGGTDTQYF
CDR3nt: TGTGCCAGCAGCACCCGAAGGGGAGGGGGCACAGATACGCAGTATTTT
abundance: few
v_gene: TRBV7-3
j_gene: TRBJ2-3
d_gene: TRBD2

CDR3aa: CASSFGTGVSDTQYF
CDR3nt: TGTGCCAGCAGCTTTGGGACAGGGGTCTCAGATACGCAGTATTTT
abundance: NA
v_gene: TRBV4-2
j_gene: TRBJ2-3
d_gene: TRBD1

CDR3aa: CASSLQVAGFSSSYNEQFF
CDR3nt: TGTGCCAGCAGCTTACAAGTTGCGGGCTTTTCCAGCTCCTACAATGAGCAGTTCTTC
abundance: NA
v_gene: TRBV13
j_gene: TRBJ2-1
d_gene: NA

CDR3aa: CASSLAAGMNTEAFF
CDR3nt: TGTGCCAGCAGCTTGGCCGCCGGCATGAACACTGAAGCTTTCTTT
abundance: few
v_gene: TRBV5-4
j_gene: TRBJ1-1
d_gene: NA

CDR3aa: CASSSGVVGSTEAFF
CDR3nt: TGTGCCAGCAGCTCGGGGGTTGTGGGTTCCACTGAAGCTTTCTTT
abundance: NA
v_gene: TRBV11-2
j_gene: TRBJ1-1
d_gene: NA

CDR3aa: CASSLNSWGAQHF
CDR3nt: TGTGCCAGCAGCTTGAATTCCTGGGGGGCCCAGCATTTT
abundance: few
v_gene: TRBV5-6
j_gene: TRBJ1-5
d_gene: NA

CDR3aa: CASSLRPGQGNTEAFF
CDR3nt: TGCGCCAGCAGTCTTCGCCCGGGACAGGGGAACACTGAAGCTTTCTTT
abundance: NA
v_gene: TRBV5-1
j_gene: TRBJ1-1
d_gene: TRBD1

CDR3aa: CASSEPERDEQFF
CDR3nt: TGCGCCAGCAGTGAGCCGGAACGTGATGAGCAGTTCTTC
abundance: NA
v_gene: TRBV10-2
j_gene: TRBJ2-1
d_gene: NA

CDR3aa: CASSSGTATNTGELFF
CDR3nt: TGTGCCAGCAGTTCCGGGACAGCAACGAACACCGGGGAGCTGTTTTTT
abundance: NA
v_gene: TRBV6-5
j_gene: TRBJ2-2
d_gene: TRBD1

CDR3aa: CASSLAFVGGSGNTIYF
CDR3nt: TGTGCCAGCAGCTTGGCCTTTGTAGGGGGCTCTGGAAACACCATATATTTT
abundance: NA
v_gene: TRBV11-2
j_gene: TRBJ1-3
d_gene: NA

CDR3aa: CASSPFAGNYGYTF
CDR3nt: TGTGCCAGCAGCCCCTTCGCGGGGAACTATGGCTACACCTTC
abundance: NA
v_gene: TRBV11-2
j_gene: TRBJ1-2
d_gene: NA

CDR3aa: CASGGLGTYEQYF
CDR3nt: TGTGCCAGCGGAGGACTAGGGACCTACGAGCAGTACTTC
abundance: NA
v_gene: TRBV25-1
j_gene: TRBJ2-7
d_gene: TRBD2

CDR3aa: CASSRNLAIRAGETQYF
CDR3nt: TGTGCCAGCAGCCGAAACCTAGCGATCCGCGCGGGGGAGACCCAGTACTTC
abundance: NA
v_gene: TRBV7-6
j_gene: TRBJ2-5
d_gene: NA

CDR3aa: CASRLASPGNEQFF
CDR3nt: TGTGCAAGTCGCTTAGCGAGTCCGGGAAATGAGCAGTTCTTC
abundance: NA
v_gene: TRBV12-2
j_gene: TRBJ2-1
d_gene: NA

CDR3aa: CASSIVPDVWDQPQHF
CDR3nt: TGTGCCAGTAGTATAGTCCCGGACGTCTGGGATCAGCCCCAGCATTTT
abundance: NA
v_gene: TRBV19
j_gene: TRBJ1-5
d_gene: NA

CDR3aa: CASRTLDRMEAFF
CDR3nt: TGTGCCAGCAGAACCTTGGACAGGATGGAAGCTTTCTTT
abundance: once
v_gene: TRBV6-5
j_gene: TRBJ1-1
d_gene: TRBD1

CDR3aa: CASSLPLGTPGDTQYF
CDR3nt: TGCGCCAGCAGCTTGCCTTTAGGGACCCCTGGTGATACGCAGTATTTT
abundance: NA
v_gene: TRBV5-1
j_gene: TRBJ2-3
d_gene: NA

CDR3aa: CASSPETGNYGYTF
CDR3nt: TGCGCCAGCAGCCCGGAGACAGGGAACTATGGCTACACCTTC
abundance: NA
v_gene: TRBV5-1
j_gene: TRBJ1-2
d_gene: TRBD1

CDR3aa: CASSRAAYEQYF
CDR3nt: TGTGCCAGCAGTCGGGCAGCCTACGAGCAGTACTTC
abundance: few
v_gene: TRBV6-1
j_gene: TRBJ2-7
d_gene: NA